This T cell receptor (beta chain) was observed in a study of memory CD4+ T cells and cytomegalovirus serostatus. Across the whole study: Healthy Belgian adult donors included several CMV-positive and 20 to 30 CMV-negative people.

Study processing details: After removing out-of-frame reads, 2 million to 2.5 million distinct TCRbeta sequences remained. The data were produced by immunoSEQ multiplex PCR, yet TCRdb's version contains in-frame clones alone and is incomplete. From that table come the V and J calls and clone size; the DNA was used to work out D and trimming. Of 50,000 to 55,000 clones in the sample, 75% to 85% are singletons; the top ten hold about 0.77%. This clone was seen a handful of times. What it binds is unknown. Study results and caveats: CMV serostatus prediction reached median AUC around 0.94, or 0.89 with US-trained model. Of 150 to 200 reported CMV TCRbeta sequences, about 67 were found in memory CD4+ repertoires.

The sort gate was single viable CD3+CD4+CD8-CD45RO+ cells for memory CD4+ T cells. This CDR3 contains 14 residues. The germline V and J ends were trimmed by 1 base and 5 bases, with 13 bases remaining between them. Germline lookup yields CDR1 SGHDT and CDR2 YYEEEE. The TCR sequence derives from an adult in good health and CMV-seronegative. The sample consisted of memory CD4+ T cells from blood. The chain uses TRBV5-6 and TRBJ2-7; a weak D match, TRBD2 (5 bases). The CDR3 DNA is TGTGCCAGCAGCTTGCTCCGGGGTTTGGACGAGCAGTACTTC. As protein: CASSLLRGLDEQYF.